The clone carrying this T cell receptor beta chain has at least ten counts. Antigen: not known. Fresh peripheral blood, 9.5 to 10 ml of it, supplied the PBMCs. The data originate from a study of T cells in Graves' hyperthyroidism and ophthalmopathy. Study summary: Peripheral blood was secured at the point of initial diagnosis, before any treatment.

Amplified regions were TCR beta CDR3 sequences from RNA transcripts. A set of HTBI primers served as the primers for a first-round RT-PCR of the TCR CDR3. MiXCR was run by TCRdb on the multiplex PCR reads, yielding one entry per CDR3 protein. The table records approximately 600,000 distinct CDR3 sequences, approximately 14% of them present only once. General study points: Blood shared most expanded thyroid clonotypes above 0.001.

Germline V gene lookup returns CDR1 GTSNPN and CDR2 SVGIG (reference sequence). The length of the CDR3 is 16 residues. The trim removed 3 bases at V and 1 base at J, leaving 7 bases unmatched. The source material was blood. The chain is built from TRBV30 and TRBJ2-2; TRBD1 agrees at 8 bases. The receptor's source is a woman between 18 and 29 years old with Graves' ophthalmopathy. The chain's CDR3 is CAWSVNRGKNTGELFF. The CDR3 bases are TGTGCCTGGAGCGTCAACAGGGGGAAGAACACCGGGGAGCTGTTTTTT.